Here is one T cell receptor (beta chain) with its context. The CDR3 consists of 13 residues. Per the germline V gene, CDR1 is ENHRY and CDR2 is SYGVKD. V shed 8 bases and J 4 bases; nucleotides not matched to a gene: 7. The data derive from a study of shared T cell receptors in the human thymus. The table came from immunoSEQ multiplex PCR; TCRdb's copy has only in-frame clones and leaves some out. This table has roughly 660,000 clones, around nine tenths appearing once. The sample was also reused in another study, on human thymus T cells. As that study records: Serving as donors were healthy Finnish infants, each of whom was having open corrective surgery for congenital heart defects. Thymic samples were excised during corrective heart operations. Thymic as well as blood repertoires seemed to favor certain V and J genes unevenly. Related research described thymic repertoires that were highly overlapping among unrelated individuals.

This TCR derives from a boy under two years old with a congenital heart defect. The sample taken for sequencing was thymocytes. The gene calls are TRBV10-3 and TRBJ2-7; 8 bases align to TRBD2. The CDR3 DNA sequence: TGTGCCATCCGGGGGGGGGACGGGTACGAGCAGTACTTC. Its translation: CAIRGGDGYEQYF.